This T cell receptor (beta chain) came from a study of response to subunit inactivated influenza vaccine. TCRdb reprocessed the RT-PCR reads with MiXCR, giving one entry per CDR3 protein. Of 590,000 or so distinct CDR3 sequences listed, around 15% were seen once; the top ten hold 7.5% to 8%. The germline V gene encodes CDR1 LGHNA and CDR2 YNFKEQ. V was clipped by 0 bases and J by 6 bases, with 15 bases between them. The CDR3 has 16 amino acids. V is TRBV4-2 and J is TRBJ2-1; D not certain. The source was PBMCs from blood, collected 14 days before vaccination. The clonotype was recovered from a man aged 50 or older who received an inactivated influenza vaccine. CDR3 sequence reads: CASSQEFSAAFNEQFF. CDR3 sequence (DNA): TGTGCCAGCAGCCAAGAATTCAGCGCAGCGTTCAATGAGCAGTTCTTC.